These 24 T cell receptor beta chains were sequenced from one sample in a study of neurological immune-mediated disorders. TCRdb reanalysed the 5' RACE reads using MiXCR and keeps one entry per CDR3 protein. The repertoire holds 70,000 to 95,000 distinct CDR3 sequences, less than 15% seen once, with approximately 4.5% in the top ten. Specified time point: longitudinal time-point 2. Sample: PBMCs. These receptors all stem from a female donor with HTLV-1-associated myelopathy (HAM/TSP).

This clonotype was seen at least ten times. The V gene is TRBV15, the J gene TRBJ2-1; 9 bases line up with TRBD2. The CDR3 is 17 residues long. Unmatched junction bases numbered 11, after V lost 4 bases and J lost 4 bases. Germline values: CDR1 LNHNV, CDR2 YYDKDF (reference sequence). CDR3 protein: CATSTRGGGARYNEQFF. CDR3 DNA sequence: TGTGCCACCAGCACCCGCGGGGGGGGGGCTAGGTACAATGAGCAGTTCTTC. The full variable domain, its missing parts supplied by reference TRBV15 and TRBJ2-1, is DAMVIQNPRYQVTQFGKPVTLSCSQTLNHNVMYWYQQKSSQAPKLLFHYYDKDFNNEADTPDNFQSRRPNTSFCFLDIRSPGLGDTAMYLCATSTRGGGARYNEQFFGPGTRLTVL.

This clonotype was counted at least ten times. This chain links TRBV20-1 with TRBJ2-5, with 8 bases matching TRBD1. Trimming removed 0 bases from V and 4 bases from J; junction bases left unmatched: 7. CDR1 and CDR2 from the germline V gene are DFQATT and SNEGSKA (reference sequence). The CDR3 has 15 amino acids. The DNA for the CDR3 is TGCAGTGCTAGAGATCCAGACAGGGGCCCAGAGACCCAGTACTTC. Its translation is CSARDPDRGPETQYF.

This clonotype was recorded many times. This chain joins TRBV6-6 and TRBJ1-4, with D perhaps TRBD1 (5 bases). Germline loops: CDR1 MNHNY, CDR2 SVGAGI (reference sequence). V lost 0 bases, J lost 6 bases, and 8 bases lay in between. CDR3 length equals 14 residues. CDR3 residues: CASSYSGRDEKLFF. In DNA, the CDR3 is TGTGCCAGCAGTTACTCAGGCAGGGATGAAAAACTGTTTTTT.

In this sample, this clonotype turned up many times. The chain has TRBV5-1 and TRBJ2-3, with D possibly being TRBD1 (5 bases). CDR1 and CDR2 (germline): SGHRS, YFSETQ. The germline V and J ends were trimmed by 1 base and 0 bases, with 15 bases remaining between them. This CDR3 spans 17 amino acids. The chain's CDR3 is CASSLRGALMSTDTQYF. The CDR3 coding sequence is TGCGCCAGCAGCTTGAGGGGCGCACTGATGAGCACAGATACGCAGTATTTT.

This clonotype was counted ten times or more. This chain links TRBV24-1 with TRBJ2-1; TRBD1 aligns across 7 bases. The trim removed 3 bases at V and 5 bases at J, leaving 9 bases unmatched. CDR1 is KGHDR and CDR2 is SFDVKD in the germline V gene. There are 16 residues in the CDR3. CDR3 protein: CATSDQSRTGHNEQFF. The CDR3 coding sequence is TGTGCCACCAGTGATCAAAGCAGGACAGGCCACAATGAGCAGTTCTTC.

As to this clonotype: Here the CDR3 omits its conserved ending phenylalanine or tryptophan, so a read error is the likely source. This chain uses TRBV4-1 with TRBJ2-7, with TRBD1 identical over 9 bases. The J call is in doubt because the DNA end fits TRBJ2-1 better. This CDR3 comprises 13 residues. CDR1 is MGHRA and CDR2 is YSYEKL in the germline V gene. The DNA of the CDR3 is TGCGCCAGCAGTCAAACAGGGGGCGACGAGCAGTTCTCC. Encoded protein: CASSQTGGDEQFS.

This clonotype was detected many times. The chain is built from TRBV5-1 and TRBJ2-7; D is unclear. Germline V gene data show CDR1 as SGHRS and CDR2 as YFSETQ. With 3 bases removed from V and 6 bases from J, the gap between germline ends came to 16 bases. The CDR3 consists of 14 residues. The CDR3 here is CASSSVNGLGEQYF. Written as DNA, the CDR3 is TGCGCCAGCAGCTCGGTGAACGGTCTCGGCGAGCAGTACTTC.

As for this clonotype: One junction end does not reproduce the germline sequence, and a read error may be involved. The chain combines TRBV6-6 with TRBJ2-5; 9 nucleotides line up with TRBD1. Germline V lookup: CDR1 MNHNY, CDR2 SVGAGI (reference sequence). This CDR3 region has 17 residues. The CDR3 nucleotides read TGTGCCAGCTGTTATAAGGGCACAGGGGGCGTCGGGGAGACCCAGTACTTC. Amino acid sequence: CASCYKGTGGVGETQYF.

Many counts were recorded for this clonotype. The V gene is TRBV28, the J gene TRBJ2-5, with 8 bases identical to TRBD1. Germline trimming cut 5 bases from V and 1 base from J; bases unmatched to any gene: 3. The germline V gene has CDR1 MDHEN and CDR2 SYDVKM. The CDR3 contains 14 residues. The CDR3 loop is CASSPGQVQETQYF. As DNA, the CDR3 is TGTGCCAGCAGTCCGGGACAGGTCCAAGAGACCCAGTACTTC.

The rearrangement joins TRBV12-3 or TRBV12-4 to TRBJ2-5, with 9 bases identical to TRBD1. The CDR3 covers 17 residues. J lost 2 bases, V lost 8 bases, and 15 bases had no gene match. CDR3 region: CASRSHAGTGSQETQYF. CDR3 nucleotide sequence: TGTGCCAGCCGATCCCACGCAGGGACAGGGTCTCAAGAGACCCAGTACTTC.

To note about this clonotype: This could be a read error, since a much larger clone is one nucleotide away. The chain is built from TRBV28 and TRBJ1-5, with D hard to call. The germline CDR1 and CDR2 sequences are MDHEN and SYDVKM. This CDR3 spans 13 amino acids. CDR3 nucleotide sequence: TGTTCCAGCAACCAGGTGGGCCCTCAGCCCCAGCATTTT. This encodes CSSNQVGPQPQHF. Full variable domain (remainder filled in from reference TRBV28 and TRBJ1-5): DVKVTQSSRYLVKRTGEKVFLECVQDMDHENMFWYRQDPGLGLRLIYFSYDVKMKEKGDIPEGYSVSREKKERFSLILESASTNQTSMYLCSSNQVGPQPQHFGDGTRLSIL.

This clonotype was counted ten times or more. The gene calls are TRBV12-3 or TRBV12-4 and TRBJ2-3; D is unresolved. The CDR3 spans 12 residues. The germline V and J ends were trimmed by 2 bases and 4 bases, with 4 bases remaining between them. The CDR3 spells CASSLQPDTQYF. The CDR3 DNA follows: TGTGCCAGCAGTTTACAGCCAGATACGCAGTATTTT.

The rearrangement joins TRBV11-2 to TRBJ2-7; TRBD1 matches at 9 bases. The CDR3 contains 16 residues. Trimming at V came to 5 bases and at J to 0 bases, leaving 8 bases not matched to a gene. Germline values: CDR1 SGHAT, CDR2 FQNNGV. The CDR3 nucleotides read TGTGCCAGCAGCGGAACCGGGACAGGGAGCTCCTACGAGCAGTACTTC. It is translated as CASSGTGTGSSYEQYF. Based on the CDR3 plus reference TRBV11-2 and TRBJ2-7, the full variable domain is EAGVAQSPRYKIIEKRQSVAFWCNPISGHATLYWYQQILGQGPKLLIQFQNNGVVDDSQLPKDRFSAERLKGVDSTLKIQPAKLEDSAVYLCASSGTGTGSSYEQYFGPGTRLTVT.

This clonotype has at least ten counts. This rearrangement joins TRBV5-1 to TRBJ2-1; weak D call: TRBD2 (5 bases). V was pared by 6 bases and J by 4 bases, with 14 bases between. This CDR3 comprises 14 residues. The germline V gene encodes CDR1 SGHRS and CDR2 YFSETQ. CDR3 nucleotides: TGCGCCAGCAAAACGGACGGGATATACAATGAGCAGTTCTTC. This sequence encodes CASKTDGIYNEQFF. Combining the CDR3 with reference TRBV5-1 and TRBJ2-1 gives the whole variable domain KAGVTQTPRYLIKTRGQQVTLSCSPISGHRSVSWYQQTPGQGLQFLFEYFSETQRNKGNFPGRFSGRQFSNSRSEMNVSTLELGDSALYLCASKTDGIYNEQFFGPGTRLTVL.

In this sample, this clonotype turned up many times. The J gene is TRBJ2-3, the V gene TRBV28; the D gene is possibly TRBD2 (5 bases). The CDR3 is made up of 14 amino acids. CDR1 is MDHEN and CDR2 is SYDVKM in the germline V gene. V lost 2 bases, J lost 6 bases, and 12 bases lay in between. The CDR3 region is CASSLGLDLDTQYF. The CDR3 bases are TGTGCCAGCAGTTTAGGTCTGGACTTGGATACGCAGTATTTT. Based on the CDR3 plus reference TRBV28 and TRBJ2-3, the full variable domain is DVKVTQSSRYLVKRTGEKVFLECVQDMDHENMFWYRQDPGLGLRLIYFSYDVKMKEKGDIPEGYSVSREKKERFSLILESASTNQTSMYLCASSLGLDLDTQYFGPGTRLTVL.

This clonotype was recorded many times. The chain uses TRBV28 and TRBJ2-7; 12 bases match TRBD2. Germline trimming cut 4 bases from V and 5 bases from J; bases unmatched to any gene: 9. The CDR3 length is 16 residues. Germline V gene data show CDR1 as MDHEN and CDR2 as SYDVKM. CDR3 nucleotides: TGTGCCAGCAGTTCTCCTAGCGGGGGGGCGCTGGACGAGCAGTACTTC. Translating gives CASSSPSGGALDEQYF.

This clonotype was recorded a few times. The rearrangement links TRBV12-3 or TRBV12-4 to TRBJ2-5; D is uncertain. The CDR3 contains 16 residues. V lost 5 bases to trimming and J lost 5 bases, with 21 bases between them. Here the CDR3 DNA reads TGTGCCAGCAGTCCAACCCCCGGAGCCCTGGGGGAGACCCAGTACTTC. Its translation is CASSPTPGALGETQYF.

In this sample, this clonotype turned up many times. The rearrangement links TRBV10-3 to TRBJ2-1; D perhaps matches TRBD2 (6 bases). The germline V and J ends were trimmed by 6 bases and 1 base, with 10 bases remaining between them. Germline V CDR1 and CDR2: ENHRY, SYGVKD. The CDR3 runs to 14 residues. DNA of the CDR3: TGTGCCATCAGCGGACGGGAGTCCTACAATGAGCAGTTCTTC. Protein product: CAISGRESYNEQFF.

This clonotype was counted at least ten times. The J gene is TRBJ1-1, the V gene TRBV7-3, with D perhaps matching TRBD1 (5 bases). The CDR3 loop spans 14 amino acids. The V end was cut by 5 bases, the J end by 4 bases, with 14 bases between. Germline V gene data show CDR1 as SGHTA and CDR2 as FQGTGA. CDR3 protein: CASSSEGWGTEAFF. CDR3 DNA sequence: TGTGCCAGCAGCAGCGAGGGGTGGGGCACTGAAGCTTTCTTT.

This clonotype was picked up many times. The gene calls are TRBV5-1 and TRBJ2-2; D gene uncertain. Trimming took off 0 bases at V and 0 bases at J, with 6 bases between the two ends. Germline CDR1 and CDR2: SGHRS and YFSETQ. This CDR3 has 15 amino acids. The CDR3 loop reads CASSLGSTNTGELFF. For the CDR3, the DNA is TGCGCCAGCAGCTTGGGGTCGACGAACACCGGGGAGCTGTTTTTT.

This clonotype occurred many times. The chain links TRBV5-1 to TRBJ1-5; the D gene is possibly TRBD1 (6 bases). Germline lookup yields CDR1 SGHRS and CDR2 YFSETQ. With 4 bases removed from V and 9 bases from J, the gap between germline ends came to 23 bases. The CDR3 covers 16 residues. The CDR3: CASSGWTEDAKGPQHF. CDR3 nucleotides: TGCGCCAGCAGCGGGTGGACAGAGGACGCCAAGGGGCCCCAGCATTTT.

This clonotype was counted ten times or more. V is TRBV5-5 and J is TRBJ2-1, with D possibly matching TRBD1 (6 bases). Between the trimmed V and J ends, which lost 1 base and 10 bases, there was a span of 12 bases. CDR1 SGHKS and CDR2 YYEKEE come from the germline V gene (reference sequence). This CDR3 contains 13 residues. In DNA, the CDR3 is TGTGCCAGCAGCTTGTTGGCAGGGGAAGAGCAGTTCTTC. This gives the protein CASSLLAGEEQFF.

This chain joins TRBV5-1 and TRBJ2-5; 10 bases map to TRBD2. V was pared by 1 base and J by 7 bases, with 4 bases of the junction left unmatched. There are 14 residues in the CDR3. The germline V gene encodes CDR1 SGHRS and CDR2 YFSETQ. CDR3 bases: TGCGCCAGCAGCTTGTTCTCTAGCGGGGGGACCCAGTACTTC. Translation gives CASSLFSSGGTQYF.

This clonotype showed up many times. The V gene is TRBV5-1, the J gene TRBJ2-1; D remains ambiguous. Trimming left V 0 bases short and J 6 bases short, with 7 bases between. Germline V gene data show CDR1 as SGHRS and CDR2 as YFSETQ. This CDR3 spans 13 amino acids. DNA for the CDR3: TGCGCCAGCAGCTTGGGGTTATTCAATGAGCAGTTCTTC. It is translated as CASSLGLFNEQFF.